This T cell receptor beta chain came from a study of blood T cell repertoires in COVID-19. Study details: Acute-phase and convalescent COVID-19 samples originated in the United States, Italy and Spain. Sources were T cells, B-cell-depleted T cells, or PBMCs; the material itself was cDNA or gDNA.

Germline CDR1 is SGHVS and CDR2 is FQNEAQ. V was shortened by 3 bases and J by 1 base, with 18 bases between the two germline ends. CDR3 size: 17 residues. TCRdb's table, derived via immunoSEQ multiplex PCR, lists solely in-frame clones and lacks some. This sample has approximately 320,000 clones, with 90% found just once. This chain joins TRBV7-8 and TRBJ1-1; D call uncertain. Material for sequencing was PBMCs or T cells enriched from blood (not recorded which). The clonotype was recovered from a man aged 55-75 years who had recovered from COVID-19. The chain's CDR3 is CASSLYNPGVTNTEAFF. The CDR3 nucleotides are TGTGCCAGCAGCTTGTATAACCCCGGGGTGACGAACACTGAAGCTTTCTTT.